These T cell receptor beta chains were read from a single sample in a study of spatial heterogeneity in lung cancer. Each CDR3 protein gets one entry after TCRdb re-called the 5' RACE reads with MiXCR. The sample includes about 60,000 distinct CDR3 sequences, 7% to 10% seen only once; the top ten take less than 15%. The specimen was PBMCs, collected at surgery. These TCRs come from a female donor with early-stage non-small cell lung cancer. Each CDR3 is given without its conserved first and last residue.

>TRBV5-1
ASSGLAGAYEQY
>TRBV11-2
ASSLPRQVTYNEQF
>TRBV7-6
ASSLGSRVTEAF
>TRBV14
ASSRGTVRIYGYT
>TRBV24-1
ATSDSPGTGHGNEQF
>TRBV7-9
ASSSGPVGSEQY
>TRBV3-1
ASSQFLAAGELF
>TRBV5-1
ASSSTTGRRGETQY
>TRBV9
ASSVGTGDEQY
>TRBV7-9
ASSSGTGRAYNEQF
>TRBV20-1
SASKPSPLTDTQY
>TRBV28
ASSFGPTGRTYEQY
>TRBV6-1
ASGFGTQNTGELF
>TRBV27
ASSYDREGEKLF
>TRBV20-1
SAFTGIYGYT
>TRBV27
ASSPGWGNQPQH
>TRBV7-6
ASSLGQGRLAGISQF
>TRBV5-5
ASSLGGMAANSPLH
>TRBV6-5
ASSDSGLAGEEQY
>TRBV7-6
ASSDVGAEQF
>TRBV20-1
SAWDFQGRGYT
>TRBV28
ASSWATGPQH
>TRBV27
ASTATEAYNSPLH
>TRBV3-1
ASSQGQGGTGELF
>TRBV11-2
ASSPRAGGTDTQY